A single sample is the source of the 13 T cell receptor beta chains below, sequenced in a study of T cell repertoires in cytomegalovirus infection. Their specific antigens are unknown. MiXCR was run by TCRdb on the reads, yielding one entry per CDR3 protein. Seen here are approximately 730,000 distinct CDR3 sequences, 30% to 40% observed once, and the top ten hold about 20%. The sample in question was cultured PBMCs, obtained from culture after CMV antigen stimulation. The receptor set was obtained from a human donor in good health (CMV status not recorded). Some clones in this sample may be carry-over from other donors' samples.

CDR3 nucleotide sequence: TGTGCCATTCTACTTTTGAACAATGAGCAGTTCTTC. This codes for CAILLLNNEQFF. This sequence joins TRBV10-3 and TRBJ2-1; D call uncertain. Germline CDR1 ENHRY, CDR2 SYGVKD. V lost 9 bases to trimming and J lost 5 bases, with 11 bases between them. This CDR3 spans 12 amino acids.

The V and J genes are TRBV6-1 and TRBJ2-4; D is possibly TRBD1 or TRBD2 (5 bases each). The CDR3 loop spans 15 amino acids. Trimming removed 8 bases at V and 3 bases at J, with 17 bases between. Germline V gene data show CDR1 as MNHNS and CDR2 as SASEGT. The CDR3 nucleotides read TGTGCCAGCGCAACGAGGGGCGAGGGCAAAAACATTCAGTACTTC. It specifies CASATRGEGKNIQYF.

The rearrangement joins TRBV7-9 to TRBJ2-5, with D possibly matching TRBD1 (6 bases). Germline-derived CDR1 and CDR2 are SEHNR and FQNEAQ (reference sequence). The CDR3 is 15 amino acids. V was pared by 4 bases and J by 1 base, with 13 bases between. CDR3 bases: TGTGCCAGCAGCTCCCCACAGGGTCCCCAAGAGACCCAGTACTTC. Its translation is CASSSPQGPQETQYF. Variable domain in full (rest from reference TRBV7-9 and TRBJ2-5): DTGVSQNPRHKITKRGQNVTFRCDPISEHNRLYWYRQTLGQGPEFLTYFQNEAQLEKSRLLSDRFSAERPKGSFSTLEIQRTEQGDSAMYLCASSSPQGPQETQYFGPGTRLLVL.

This chain connects TRBV12-3 or TRBV12-4 to TRBJ2-3; 11 bases are a match to TRBD2. V shed 5 bases, J shed 6 bases, and the junction held 16 bases outside the gene matches. The length of the CDR3 is 18 residues. The CDR3 bases are TGTGCCAGCAGTCCGCGTCGGACTAGCGGGTTTTTAGCGGATACGCAGTATTTT. This sequence encodes CASSPRRTSGFLADTQYF.

The chain carries TRBV20-1 and TRBJ1-1; D is uncertain. The CDR3 is 10 amino acids. Looked up from germline, CDR1 is DFQATT and CDR2 is SNEGSKA (reference sequence). Trimming shortened V by 1 base and J by 9 bases, and 6 bases separated the two germline ends. The CDR3 DNA follows: TGCAGTGCTAGAGTGGCTAAAGCTTTCTTT. This gives the protein CSARVAKAFF.

The table lists this clonotype with a few counts. This chain uses TRBV27 with TRBJ1-1; D remains ambiguous. The CDR3 totals 13 residues. V was cut by 5 bases and J by 4 bases, with 11 bases left in between. Germline CDR1 MNHEY, CDR2 SMNVEV (reference sequence). The CDR3, as DNA: TGTGCCAGCAGTACGACCTGGGCCACTGAAGCTTTCTTT. It yields the protein CASSTTWATEAFF.

The chain joins TRBV7-6 to TRBJ2-5; TRBD1 or TRBD2 may be the D gene (6 bases each). V was trimmed by 2 bases and J by 2 bases, leaving 12 bases between them. This CDR3 is 15 amino acids long. CDR1 is SGHVS, CDR2 FNYEAQ, per germline. The CDR3 DNA follows: TGTGCCAGCAGCTTACGAACAGGGACTCAAGAGACCCAGTACTTC. This translates into CASSLRTGTQETQYF.

V is TRBV6-1 and J is TRBJ2-1; 7 bases are shared with TRBD1. Unmatched junction bases numbered 6, after V lost 5 bases and J lost 2 bases. Germline loops: CDR1 MNHNS, CDR2 SASEGT. The CDR3 loop spans 15 amino acids. The CDR3 DNA follows: TGTGCCAGCAGTTATCAGGGGGTCCCCTACAATGAGCAGTTCTTC. Translated, it gives CASSYQGVPYNEQFF.

The chain links TRBV6-1 to TRBJ2-1; 13 nucleotides agree with TRBD2. Per the germline V gene, CDR1 is MNHNS and CDR2 is SASEGT. The CDR3 spans 17 residues. The ends lost 4 bases at V and 4 bases at J; junction bases unmatched: 7. Here the CDR3 reads CASSGLAGGAGYNEQFF. The CDR3 coding sequence is TGTGCCAGCAGTGGACTAGCGGGAGGTGCGGGTTACAATGAGCAGTTCTTC.

The V gene is TRBV12-3 or TRBV12-4, the J gene TRBJ2-1, with TRBD1 as a possible D gene (5 bases). Trimming pared 3 bases from V and 9 bases from J, leaving 6 bases between. The CDR3 extends over 11 amino acids. CDR3 region: CASSFGAEQFF. In nucleotides, the CDR3 is TGTGCCAGCAGTTTTGGGGCTGAGCAGTTCTTC.

This clonotype came up many times. The V gene is TRBV7-2, the J gene TRBJ1-2; D possibly corresponds to TRBD1 (5 bases). The CDR3 contains 13 residues. CDR1 and CDR2 (germline): SGHTA, FQGNSA. Trimming cost V 5 bases and J 1 base, with 8 bases left between them. In nucleotides, the CDR3 is TGTGCCAGCAGCCATGACAGTAACTATGGCTACACCTTC. Translating gives CASSHDSNYGYTF.

This chain connects TRBV7-8 to TRBJ2-1, with TRBD1 identical over 7 bases. Germline V gene data show CDR1 as SGHVS and CDR2 as FQNEAQ. The CDR3 has 15 residues. The V and J ends lost 3 bases and 1 base, in that order; junction bases with no gene match: 3. The CDR3 DNA is TGTGCCAGCAGCTTCCGCAGGGGGTCCTACAATGAGCAGTTCTTC. This gives the protein CASSFRRGSYNEQFF.

V is TRBV3-1 and J is TRBJ1-1, with D possibly being TRBD1 (6 bases). Germline V gene data show CDR1 as LGHDT and CDR2 as YNNKEL (reference sequence). The length of the CDR3 is 15 residues. Trimming removed 1 base from V and 5 bases from J, with 14 bases in between. The CDR3 nucleotides read TGTGCCAGCAGCCAAGGAGGGGGGGGGCCGACTGAAGCTTTCTTT. Amino acid sequence: CASSQGGGGPTEAFF.